This record covers a single TCR beta chain. The clone's antigen remains unknown. No qualities accompany the bases; no much larger clone lies one base away. A total of 25 to 30 patients with locally advanced or metastatic urothelial carcinoma, treated at Memorial Sloan Kettering on a trial protocol, made up the cohort. Peripheral blood mononuclear cells were collected from each patient pretreatment and during treatment, giving between 1 and 8 total time points per patient. The Qiagen DNeasy Blood extraction kit was used to purify genomic DNA from total PBMCs and from tumor samples. PBMCs were collected pretreatment and during treatment, and were isolated and stored as previously described. Synthetic TCR analog templates were spiked into each PCR so that absolute template abundance could be estimated from read counts. The immunoSEQ assay used bias-controlled V and J gene primers to amplify TCRbeta CDR3 regions from genomic DNA. Sequencing of rearranged TCRbeta segments was performed at approximately 20X coverage. On the authors' methods: Sequencing errors were corrected by clustering and CDR3s were annotated against IMGT to assign V, D and J genes. Downstream analyses used only productive TCRbeta rearrangements and left out out-of-frame or stop-codon sequences. To compute clonality, Shannon entropy was normalized by the log of the number of unique productive sequences and then subtracted from one. Fisher's exact test with Benjamini-Hochberg correction, using a cutoff of adjusted p below 0.01, was how clones that differed between time points or between blood and tumor were identified. As stored in TCRdb, this immuneACCESS dataset retains in-frame rearrangements with V and J assigned. A fraction of the clones does not appear; measured against another copy, unresolved V genes explain less than half of the discrepancy, and the remainder lacks a known reason. That table is the source of V, J and clone size, and D and trimming were worked out from the DNA. The sample table contains under 120,000 clones; only one count was recorded for about 85% of them. Of the sample, 2.4% falls within the top ten clones.

From its cysteine to its phenylalanine, the CDR3 spans 17 amino acids. The entry retains the CDR3 DNA only, 51 bases that are in frame from base 1. CDR1 and CDR2 are read off the germline V gene as MDHEN and SYDVKM. Trimming leaves V shorter by 6 bases and J shorter by 0 bases, with the junction holding 4 bases beyond the gene matches. The data derive from a study of PD-L1 blockade in urothelial cancer (dated by TCRdb to about 2017). About the study as a whole: Therapy was started in the mid-2010s for all patients, and atezolizumab 1,200 mg was administered intravenously every 3 weeks. About nine tenths of the roughly 30 patients were males with bladder-origin urothelial cancer, and about 65% of the roughly 30 reported a prior smoking history. An ECOG performance status of 0 or 1 was recorded for the patients, and 0 to 3 prior chemotherapy regimens had been received by the patients. Blood samples were analyzed 3 weeks after the start of treatment (second dose) and 6 weeks after the start of treatment. Blood samples gave median yields of around 150,000 T cells and 82,636 unique TCRs, along with a median clonality of approximately 0.084. An exploratory multi-omic analysis was conducted of the somatic, immune and clinical correlates of response to PD-L1 blockade with atezolizumab in urothelial cancer. Pretreatment tumor samples, along with matched peripheral blood serially collected before and after atezolizumab treatment, were subjected to TCR sequencing. Durable clinical benefit meant progression-free survival longer than 6 months, and TCR features were also tested against progression-free and overall survival. In the same patients, pretreatment tumors underwent whole exome sequencing and RNA sequencing in addition to TCR sequencing. Nine patients achieved durable clinical benefit and some 20 did not. Pretreatment blood TCR-seq was available for around 29 patients, at least one posttreatment blood collection was obtained for some 24 patients, and tumor TCR-seq was available for some 24 patients.

What the authors observed across the whole study: Improved progression-free and overall survival was associated with having pretreatment peripheral blood TCR clonality below the median. Patients with durable benefit showed greater expansion of tumor-associated TCR clones in peripheral blood 3 weeks after starting treatment (n of about 20, p = 0.022). Because of the small sample size (n ≈ 29) and the many exploratory analyses performed, the results are intended to be regarded as hypothesis-generating.

This specimen consisted of PBMCs, obtained around atezolizumab (anti-PD-L1) treatment. The sequence links TRBV28 to TRBJ2-6, and TRBD1 aligns with 11 junction nucleotides. This TCR was recovered from a man between 50 and 59 years old with urothelial cancer. The CDR3 here reads CASSRDRGFSGANVLTF. The nucleotides read TGTGCCAGCAGCCGGGACAGGGGGTTCTCTGGGGCCAACGTCCTGACTTTC.